These 28 T cell receptor beta chains originate from one sample sequenced in a study of blood T cell repertoires in COVID-19. Produced via immunoSEQ multiplex PCR; TCRdb's table is partial and in-frame only. The sample records 300,000 to 350,000 clones, about 90% being singletons. Sequencing was done on a sample of PBMCs or T cells enriched from blood (not recorded which). These receptors were taken from a woman aged 25 to 39 who had recovered from COVID-19.

The rearrangement joins TRBV11-2 to TRBJ2-7, with 7 bases identical to TRBD1. This CDR3 is 15 amino acids long. V lost 6 bases, J lost 2 bases, and 10 bases stayed unmatched. Germline CDR1 and CDR2: SGHAT and FQNNGV. The CDR3 here is CASRPTTGAPYEQYF. The CDR3 coding sequence is TGTGCCAGCAGGCCCACCACAGGGGCTCCCTACGAGCAGTACTTC.

In its sample, this clone was seen once. This CDR3 reads CATGGPEQYF. CDR3 DNA sequence: TGTGCCACCGGTGGGCCCGAGCAGTACTTC. The chain uses TRBV2 and TRBJ2-7; D gene unclear. Trimming pared 10 bases from V and 6 bases from J, leaving 10 bases between. The CDR3 is 10 amino acids. Per germline, CDR1 SNHLY and CDR2 FYNNEI.

This clone was counted between two and nine times. The V gene is TRBV10-2, the J gene TRBJ2-5; 9 nucleotides line up with TRBD1. The CDR3 has 15 residues. Trimming cost V 6 bases and J 3 bases; bases outside gene matches: 8. The germline gives CDR1 WSHSY, CDR2 SAAADI. The CDR3 here is CASREPGQGKETQYF. The CDR3 DNA is TGCGCCAGCAGAGAGCCGGGACAGGGAAAAGAGACCCAGTACTTC.

This chain links TRBV28 with TRBJ1-2; D gene ambiguous. Trimming cost V 6 bases and J 3 bases, with 14 bases left between them. The CDR3 runs 14 residues. Germline CDR1 reads MDHEN; CDR2 reads SYDVKM. CDR3 bases: TGTGCCAGCAGGCAGACGGGAGTCGACTATGGCTACACCTTC. It codes for CASRQTGVDYGYTF.

The CDR3 coding sequence is TGTGCCACAGCCCCTCGCAGGACCTACGAGCAGTACTTC. This gives the protein CATAPRRTYEQYF. V gene TRBV2 combines with J gene TRBJ2-7; no firm D call. The CDR3 has 13 residues. V dropped 10 bases and J dropped 2 bases, with 15 bases sitting between them. The germline CDR1 and CDR2 sequences are SNHLY and FYNNEI.

CDR3 region: CASSFGTGTSGGTDTQYF. The CDR3 region has the DNA TGTGCCAGCAGCTTCGGGACTGGGACTAGCGGGGGCACAGATACGCAGTATTTT. This chain uses TRBV11-3 with TRBJ2-3; 13 nucleotides line up with TRBD2. Germline-derived CDR1 and CDR2 are SGHNT and YENEEA. V lost 3 bases and J lost 1; bases outside the gene matches: 7. The CDR3 is 18 amino acids.

The rearrangement joins TRBV24-1 to TRBJ2-3; 7 bases are shared with TRBD2. V was pared by 5 bases and J by 3 bases, with 4 bases of the junction left unmatched. Germline CDR1 KGHDR, CDR2 SFDVKD. This CDR3 region has 14 residues. The CDR3 loop reads CATSGWGGTDTQYF. The CDR3 bases are TGTGCCACCAGTGGATGGGGGGGGACAGATACGCAGTATTTT.

The genes are TRBV30 and TRBJ1-1, with D possibly being TRBD1 (5 bases). V shed 8 bases and J shed 0 bases, with 13 bases lying between them. The CDR3 covers 13 residues. CDR1 is GTSNPN and CDR2 is SVGIG in the germline V gene (reference sequence). This chain's CDR3 is CAHSRAMNTEAFF. The CDR3 DNA follows: TGTGCCCACTCCAGGGCGATGAACACTGAAGCTTTCTTT.

The gene calls are TRBV11-3 and TRBJ2-2; TRBD2 is a possible D gene (5 bases). CDR1 SGHNT and CDR2 YENEEA come from the germline V gene. This CDR3 spans 16 amino acids. Trimming pared 1 base from V and 0 bases from J, leaving 9 bases between. CDR3 coding DNA: TGTGCCAGCAGCTTAGGGCCGGGGTCGAACACCGGGGAGCTGTTTTTT. Amino acids: CASSLGPGSNTGELFF. The full variable domain, in which reference TRBV11-3 and TRBJ2-2 provide the parts outside the CDR3, is EAGVVQSPRYKIIEKKQPVAFWCNPISGHNTLYWYLQNLGQGPELLIRYENEEAVDDSQLPKDRFSAERLKGVDSTLKIQPAELGDSAVYLCASSLGPGSNTGELFFGEGSRLTVL.

The chain links TRBV7-9 to TRBJ2-1; D possibly corresponds to TRBD2 (5 bases). Germline CDR1 reads SEHNR; CDR2 reads FQNEAQ (reference sequence). The length of the CDR3 is 14 residues. Trimming took off 1 base at V and 7 bases at J, with 11 bases between the two ends. This chain's CDR3 is CASSLERLFNEQFF. The CDR3, as DNA: TGTGCCAGCAGCTTAGAGCGGCTTTTTAATGAGCAGTTCTTC.

This chain joins TRBV4-3 and TRBJ1-3, with TRBD1 as a possible D gene (5 bases). The CDR3 extends over 15 amino acids. Trimming stripped 6 bases from V and 0 bases from J, with 12 bases between. CDR1 and CDR2 from the germline V gene are LGHNA and YSLEER. CDR3 in DNA: TGCGCCAGCAGTCCAGGGCCCCACTCTGGAAACACCATATATTTT. As protein: CASSPGPHSGNTIYF.

On this clone: Other DNA sequences in this sample translate to the same CDR3. This chain links TRBV19 with TRBJ1-5; 7 positions agree with TRBD1. CDR3 length: 13 residues. Looked up from germline, CDR1 is LNHDA and CDR2 is SQIVND (reference sequence). The V segment lost 5 bases and the J segment 4 bases; nucleotides outside the gene matches: 2. This CDR3 reads CASSYRGNQPQHF. The CDR3 DNA reads as TGTGCCAGTAGTTACAGGGGAAATCAGCCCCAGCATTTT.

V is TRBV29-1 and J is TRBJ2-7; 7 bases fit TRBD1. Unmatched junction bases numbered 9, after V lost 1 base and J lost 6 bases. Germline CDR1 reads SQVTM; CDR2 reads ANQGSEA. The CDR3 covers 14 residues. CDR3 nucleotides: TGCAGCGTTGAAGTGGACGAGGGGGCAATCGAGCAGTACTTC. The encoded protein is CSVEVDEGAIEQYF.

The V and J genes are TRBV5-1 and TRBJ2-5, with TRBD2 identical over 14 bases. The CDR3 loop spans 18 amino acids. Germline V gene data show CDR1 as SGHRS and CDR2 as YFSETQ. Trimming took 4 bases from V and 5 from J; bases not matched to a gene: 13. The CDR3 DNA sequence: TGCGCCAGCAGCCCACGACTAGCGGGGGGGGCCCCGGGGGAGACCCAGTACTTC. Protein: CASSPRLAGGAPGETQYF.

V and J are TRBV6-2 or TRBV6-3 and TRBJ2-5, with TRBD1 identical over 7 bases. Germline V gene lookup returns CDR1 MNHEY and CDR2 SVGEGT. With V trimmed by 4 bases and J by 1 base, 9 bases remained unmatched. The CDR3 is made up of 16 amino acids. Written as DNA, the CDR3 is TGTGCCAGCAGTTCCCCGCGTAGGGGGCCCCAAGAGACCCAGTACTTC. Its protein is CASSSPRRGPQETQYF.

The CDR3 loop is CASSLVREGQPQHF. CDR3 nucleotide sequence: TGTGCCAGCAGCTTGGTCAGGGAGGGTCAGCCCCAGCATTTT. The V and J genes are TRBV5-5 and TRBJ1-5; D might be TRBD1 (5 bases). Germline V lookup: CDR1 SGHKS, CDR2 YYEKEE (reference sequence). Trimming shortened V by 0 bases and J by 6 bases, and 10 bases separated the two germline ends. The CDR3 is made up of 14 amino acids.

V and J are TRBV9 and TRBJ2-2, with D uncertain. The germline V gene encodes CDR1 SGDLS and CDR2 YYNGEE. Deletions cut 4 bases from V and 7 bases from J, with 11 bases between. CDR3 length: 13 residues. CDR3 bases: TGTGCCAGCAGCCTCACCAGTGGCGGGGAGCTGTTTTTT. Its translation: CASSLTSGGELFF.

The chain joins TRBV27 to TRBJ2-1, with 8 bases aligning to TRBD1. Germline CDR1 MNHEY, CDR2 SMNVEV (reference sequence). Germline trimming cut 4 bases from V and 4 bases from J; bases unmatched to any gene: 12. The CDR3 contains 17 residues. The CDR3 region is CASSSTSGGAGYNEQFF. In DNA form, the CDR3 reads TGTGCCAGCAGTTCGACCTCAGGGGGCGCGGGTTACAATGAGCAGTTCTTC.

The chain couples TRBV19 to TRBJ1-5; no clear D. This CDR3 contains 13 residues. Germline V gene lookup returns CDR1 LNHDA and CDR2 SQIVND (reference sequence). V was shortened by 0 bases and J by 5 bases, with 5 bases between the two germline ends. The CDR3 sequence is CASSIDRDQPQHF. CDR3 nucleotides: TGTGCCAGTAGTATAGACCGGGATCAGCCCCAGCATTTT.

The chain employs TRBV6-5 and TRBJ1-1; TRBD1 matches at 10 bases. V dropped 6 bases and J dropped 3; count of bases not matched to a gene: 4. CDR1 and CDR2 from the germline V gene are MNHEY and SVGAGI. The CDR3 has 14 amino acids. The CDR3 loop reads CASSAGTGDTEAFF. DNA of the CDR3: TGTGCCAGCAGCGCCGGGACAGGGGACACTGAAGCTTTCTTT.

The chain is built from TRBV5-1 and TRBJ2-3; 9 bases are shared with TRBD1. The germline gives CDR1 SGHRS, CDR2 YFSETQ. CDR3 size: 19 residues. The V and J ends lost 1 base and 1 base, in that order; junction bases with no gene match: 13. The CDR3 DNA sequence: TGCGCCAGCAGCTTGAAGCGACCGGGACAGGGTATAGGCACAGATACGCAGTATTTT. Translation gives CASSLKRPGQGIGTDTQYF.

This CDR3 is CASSLGTGISSAFF. The CDR3 region has the DNA TGTGCCAGCAGCCTCGGGACAGGAATCTCCTCTGCTTTCTTT. V gene TRBV27 combines with J gene TRBJ1-1; 8 bases are shared with TRBD1. This CDR3 is built from 14 residues. Germline V lookup: CDR1 MNHEY, CDR2 SMNVEV (reference sequence). Trimming took 6 bases from V and 11 from J; bases not matched to a gene: 14.

The rearrangement uses TRBV19 and TRBJ1-6; 7 positions match TRBD1. The length of the CDR3 is 16 residues. After removal of 4 bases from V and 5 bases from J, the junction contained 8 bases not matched to a gene. Germline values: CDR1 LNHDA, CDR2 SQIVND (reference sequence). CDR3 sequence (DNA): TGTGCCAGTAGTACCCGACAGGGTCTCAATAATTCACCCCTCCACTTT. It codes for CASSTRQGLNNSPLHF.

The chain recombines TRBV27 with TRBJ1-5; 12 nucleotides line up with TRBD1. The CDR3 totals 15 residues. The germline CDR1 and CDR2 sequences are MNHEY and SMNVEV (reference sequence). V lost 3 bases to trimming and J lost 7 bases; unmatched junction nucleotides: 4. The CDR3 loop is CASSLGQGAGQPQHF. The CDR3 DNA reads TGTGCCAGCAGTTTGGGACAGGGGGCAGGACAGCCCCAGCATTTT.

As regards this clone: The sample contains more than one DNA sequence encoding this CDR3. The CDR3 nucleotides are TGTGCCAGCAGTTATCGGGCGGGGGACTATGGCTACACCTTC. It is translated as CASSYRAGDYGYTF. This chain uses TRBV6-5 with TRBJ1-2, with D possibly matching TRBD1 (5 bases). CDR1 is MNHEY and CDR2 is SVGAGI in the germline V gene. V was shortened by 3 bases and J by 3 bases, with 11 bases between the two germline ends. This CDR3 region has 14 residues.

The rearrangement links TRBV3-1 (or the pseudogene TRBV3-2) to TRBJ1-6, with D unclear. Germline V lookup: CDR1 LGHDT, CDR2 YNNKEL (reference sequence). Trimming pared 2 bases from V and 7 bases from J, leaving 6 bases between. This CDR3 has 13 residues. The CDR3 sequence is CASSQLENSPLHF. The DNA of the CDR3 is TGTGCCAGCAGCCAATTAGAAAATTCACCCCTCCACTTT.

The chain joins TRBV6-5 to TRBJ1-2; 7 nucleotides line up with TRBD1. This CDR3 spans 14 amino acids. The germline V gene has CDR1 MNHEY and CDR2 SVGAGI. The V segment lost 5 bases and the J segment 10 bases; nucleotides outside the gene matches: 13. CDR3 DNA sequence: TGTGCCAGCAGTCTCAGGACAGGCCGTTGGGACTACACCTTC. This codes for CASSLRTGRWDYTF.

This chain connects TRBV2 to TRBJ1-2; TRBD1 matches at 7 bases. The CDR3 is made up of 13 amino acids. Looked up from germline, CDR1 is SNHLY and CDR2 is FYNNEI. The J segment lost 8 bases and the V segment lost 8 bases, leaving 11 bases of the junction unmatched. The CDR3 loop is CASASRQGNGYTF. The CDR3 region has the DNA TGTGCCAGCGCTTCCCGACAGGGAAACGGCTACACCTTC.